The entry below describes one T cell receptor (beta chain). Antigen unknown. Pooling of second doses given at about 4 or about 12 weeks was done. Method: immunoSEQ multiplex PCR; TCRdb's copy keeps in-frame clones and lacks some. Of 180,000 or so clones listed, approximately 93% are singletons. The data were taken from a study of T cell responses to AZD1222 COVID-19 vaccine. Study outcomes and limitations: Baseline testing showed seropositivity in only a handful of AZD1222 recipients. White British donors predominated, females outnumbered males, and clonal diversity was possibly underestimated. Reports indicate that nearly half of spike-specific TCRs are directed at unmutated variant regions.

This CDR3 is built from 14 residues. The germline V and J ends were trimmed by 6 bases and 1 base, with 9 bases remaining between them. Germline V gene sequence: CDR1 SGHVS, CDR2 FNYEAQ. The receptor's source is an adult who received the AZD1222 COVID-19 vaccine. V usage is TRBV7-6 and J usage is TRBJ2-2; D is perhaps TRBD1 (6 bases). The material was peripheral blood, obtained 28 days after the second AZD1222 dose. The CDR3 coding sequence is TGTGCCAGCAGTAGGACAGAGAACACCGGGGAGCTGTTTTTT. This encodes CASSRTENTGELFF. The full variable domain, completed using reference TRBV7-6 and TRBJ2-2, is GAGVSQSPRYKVTKRGQDVALRCDPISGHVSLYWYRQALGQGPEFLTYFNYEAQQDKSGLPNDRFSAERPEGSISTLTIQRTEQRDSAMYRCASSRTENTGELFFGEGSRLTVL.